The T cell receptor (beta chain) under discussion was sequenced for a study of OX40 agonist ivuxolimab in advanced cancers. The CDR3 length is 13 residues. The junction had 5 bases not matched to a gene; V was cut back by 7 bases and J by 5 bases. Germline V gene data show CDR1 as WNHNN and CDR2 as SYGVQD (reference sequence). The data were produced by immunoSEQ multiplex PCR, yet TCRdb's version contains in-frame clones alone and is incomplete. The table lists 75,000 to 90,000 clones, approximately 87% of them singletons, with around 1.5% in the top ten. This TCR was recovered from an adult with an advanced solid tumor such as melanoma, head and neck, liver or kidney cancer. The source material was CD4+ or CD8+ T cells sorted from blood, sampled in a trial of the OX40 agonist ivuxolimab. This chain links TRBV10-1 with TRBJ2-1; TRBD1 matches 7 bases. This chain's CDR3 is CASTDRANNEQFF. The CDR3 DNA is TGCGCCAGCACTGACAGGGCAAACAATGAGCAGTTCTTC.